This TCR beta chain derives from a study of shared clonotypes between healthy human individuals. Notes on the study in general: As a rule, naive subsets had a larger estimated richness than memory subsets. The study's rarefaction showed incomplete sorted-subset sequencing despite large depth. When naive CD4 clonotypes were compared across a few donors, approximately 4.9% were shared.

Per the study methods: Filtering differed because ImmunoSEQ produced junction-only sequences that carried no quality scores. Here immunoSEQ multiplex PCR was the method, and the copy in TCRdb shows in-frame clones only, minus some. For V, J and clone size, that table is used; D and trimming come from the DNA. The sample lists over a million clones, roughly 74% occurring once. This clone was counted many times. Its antigen remains unidentified. This TCR came from a man in his late teens or twenties in good health. Some clones in this sample may be carry-over from other donors' samples. The sample comprised memory CD4+ T cells from PBMCs. Regarding subset: CD45RA-negative fraction.

The CDR3 DNA reads as TGTGCCAGCAGCTTAGGACACAGTGAGACCCAGTACTTC. This encodes CASSLGHSETQYF. J is TRBJ2-5 and V is TRBV7-3; the D gene is possibly TRBD1 (5 bases). The germline V gene encodes CDR1 SGHTA and CDR2 FQGTGA. This CDR3 is 13 amino acids long. Trimming took 2 bases from V and 5 from J, leaving 9 bases between them. Combining the CDR3 with reference TRBV7-3 and TRBJ2-5 gives the whole variable domain GAGVSQTPSNKVTEKGKYVELRCDPISGHTALYWYRQSLGQGPEFLIYFQGTGAADDSGLPNDRFFAVRPEGSVSTLKIQRTERGDSAVYLCASSLGHSETQYFGPGTRLLVL.